Listed below are T cell receptor beta chains from one sample, sequenced in a study of cytomegalovirus exposure and HLA in healthy donors. This table comes from immunoSEQ multiplex PCR, and its TCRdb copy is limited to in-frame clones, with some not included. The sample shows approximately 140,000 clones, under 90% of them seen only once. Input material: PBMCs. These receptors all stem from a woman in her forties in good health and CMV-seronegative. CDR3s include the opening cysteine and the closing phenylalanine or tryptophan. The D gene is left open where the match is weak.

d_call: -; j_call: TRBJ2-3; v_call: TRBV14; cdr3_aa: CASSQGGPQYF
d_call: -; j_call: TRBJ2-5; v_call: TRBV4-3; cdr3_aa: CASSQGARDETQYF
d_call: -; j_call: TRBJ2-7; v_call: TRBV4-1; cdr3_aa: CASTLGAGAGEQYF
d_call: TRBD2; j_call: TRBJ2-1; v_call: TRBV29-1; cdr3_aa: CSANTGTRRNEQFF
d_call: -; j_call: TRBJ1-1; v_call: TRBV5-4; cdr3_aa: CASSVWSISPGEAFF
d_call: -; j_call: TRBJ1-5; v_call: TRBV27; cdr3_aa: CASRSGGPNQPQHF
d_call: TRBD1; j_call: TRBJ2-7; v_call: TRBV9; cdr3_aa: CASSSDRDLEQYF
d_call: TRBD2; j_call: TRBJ2-1; v_call: TRBV5-1; cdr3_aa: CASSLGLAGGIGRNEQFF
d_call: TRBD2; j_call: TRBJ2-1; v_call: TRBV14; cdr3_aa: CASSIRGGKHNEQFF
d_call: -; j_call: TRBJ2-7; v_call: TRBV9; cdr3_aa: CASSVDRGLSYEQYF
d_call: TRBD2; j_call: TRBJ2-2; v_call: TRBV7-6; cdr3_aa: CASSPRAGGLITGELFF
d_call: TRBD2; j_call: TRBJ2-6; v_call: TRBV7-3; cdr3_aa: CASSLTGRGSFGANVLTF
d_call: TRBD1; j_call: TRBJ1-1; v_call: TRBV6-6; cdr3_aa: CASSSPGTGHTEAFF
d_call: -; j_call: TRBJ2-3; v_call: TRBV19; cdr3_aa: CASSMEGLEDTQYF
d_call: -; j_call: TRBJ1-1; v_call: TRBV28; cdr3_aa: CATNPTGPIAEAFF
d_call: -; j_call: TRBJ2-2; v_call: TRBV7-2; cdr3_aa: CASSRGILSGELFF
d_call: -; j_call: TRBJ2-7; v_call: TRBV7-2; cdr3_aa: CASSLGLLGKTYEQYF
d_call: TRBD2; j_call: TRBJ2-5; v_call: TRBV5-1; cdr3_aa: CARSLEAGGHQETQYF
d_call: TRBD1; j_call: TRBJ1-1; v_call: TRBV9; cdr3_aa: CASSVETGLAFF
d_call: -; j_call: TRBJ2-3; v_call: TRBV9; cdr3_aa: CASSKAGRTDTQYF
d_call: -; j_call: TRBJ2-7; v_call: TRBV6-5; cdr3_aa: CASTSRGIPYEQYF
d_call: TRBD1; j_call: TRBJ1-1; v_call: TRBV19; cdr3_aa: CASSSQGPRSGNTEAFF
d_call: -; j_call: TRBJ1-1; v_call: TRBV2; cdr3_aa: CASSDPGPGAEAFF
d_call: TRBD1; j_call: TRBJ2-1; v_call: TRBV4-3; cdr3_aa: CASSPTGSGTYNEQFF
d_call: -; j_call: TRBJ2-1; v_call: TRBV19; cdr3_aa: CASTSGGYNEQFF